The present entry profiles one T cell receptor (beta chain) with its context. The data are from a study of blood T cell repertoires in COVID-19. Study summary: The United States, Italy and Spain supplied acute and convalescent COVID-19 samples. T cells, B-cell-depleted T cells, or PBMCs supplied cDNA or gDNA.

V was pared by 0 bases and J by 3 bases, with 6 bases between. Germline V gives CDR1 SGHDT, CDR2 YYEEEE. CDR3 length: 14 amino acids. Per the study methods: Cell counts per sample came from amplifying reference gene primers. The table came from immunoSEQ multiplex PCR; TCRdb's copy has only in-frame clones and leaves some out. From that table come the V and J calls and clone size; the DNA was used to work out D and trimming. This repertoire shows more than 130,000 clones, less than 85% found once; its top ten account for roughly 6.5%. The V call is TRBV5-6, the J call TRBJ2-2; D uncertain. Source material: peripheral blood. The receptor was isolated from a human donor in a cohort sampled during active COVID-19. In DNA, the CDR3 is TGTGCCAGCAGCTTGGTCCGGGACACCGGGGAGCTGTTTTTT. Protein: CASSLVRDTGELFF.